These 13 T cell receptor beta chains came from one sample sequenced in a study of long-term antiretroviral therapy in people with HIV. The assay, immunoSEQ v3.0, was run at survey level. TCRdb's table, derived via immunoSEQ multiplex PCR, lists solely in-frame clones and lacks some. The sample records fewer than 35,000 clones, approximately 83% being singletons. This specimen was unsorted PBMCs, taken 0.4 years before starting antiretroviral therapy. These receptors originate from a man younger than 35 with HIV.

V usage is TRBV9 and J usage is TRBJ2-7; 9 bases agree with TRBD2. The CDR3 covers 14 residues. Germline trimming cut 3 bases from V and 2 bases from J; bases unmatched to any gene: 3. Germline values: CDR1 SGDLS, CDR2 YYNGEE. This chain's CDR3 is CASSASGATYEQYF. As DNA, the CDR3 is TGTGCCAGCAGCGCTAGCGGGGCCACCTACGAGCAGTACTTC.

The V call is TRBV6-5, the J call TRBJ2-7, with D perhaps being TRBD1 or TRBD2 (5 bases each). The CDR3 has 13 amino acids. CDR1 is MNHEY and CDR2 is SVGAGI in the germline V gene. Between the trimmed V and J ends, which lost 7 bases and 4 bases, there was a span of 14 bases. The CDR3 DNA sequence: TGTGCCAGCAATTCTTGGGGGAGATACGAGCAGTACTTC. Encoded protein: CASNSWGRYEQYF.

In this sample, this clone turned up a few times. The chain joins TRBV27 to TRBJ1-5; a weak D match, TRBD1 (5 bases). This CDR3 has 14 amino acids. V lost 3 bases to trimming and J lost 4 bases, with 10 bases between them. Germline CDR1 is MNHEY and CDR2 is SMNVEV (reference sequence). CDR3 protein: CASSLIWGNQPQHF. The DNA for the CDR3 is TGTGCCAGCAGTTTGATTTGGGGGAATCAGCCCCAGCATTTT.

Turning to this clone: A junction boundary mismatches the germline segment, possibly from a read error. The chain employs TRBV7-7 and TRBJ1-1, with D perhaps matching TRBD1 (6 bases). In germline, CDR1 is SSHAT, CDR2 FNYEAQ (reference sequence). CDR3 length: 12 amino acids. CDR3 nucleotide sequence: TGTGCTAGCAGCCCTAGGGGGGGGCCGGCTTTCTTT. This gives the protein CASSPRGGPAFF.

This clone has just one count. The V gene is TRBV29-1, the J gene TRBJ1-1, with TRBD1 identical over 7 bases. The V gene end was trimmed by 1 base and the J gene end by 4 bases; junction bases not matched to a gene: 6. Germline lookup yields CDR1 SQVTM and CDR2 ANQGSEA. The CDR3 has 14 residues. In nucleotides, the CDR3 is TGCAGCGTTGAAGTGAGGGGGCAAGGCACTGAAGCTTTCTTT. This sequence encodes CSVEVRGQGTEAFF.

CDR3 in DNA: TGTGCCAGCAGCTTTGGCCGACAGGGTTCCTACGAGCAGTACTTC. Amino acid sequence: CASSFGRQGSYEQYF. This chain connects TRBV5-6 to TRBJ2-7, with 7 bases identical to TRBD1. Germline V gene lookup returns CDR1 SGHDT and CDR2 YYEEEE. Trimming cost V 2 bases and J 1 base; bases outside gene matches: 6. The CDR3 has 15 amino acids. Looking up the rest from reference TRBV5-6 and TRBJ2-7 gives the full variable domain: DAGVTQSPTHLIKTRGQQVTLRCSPKSGHDTVSWYQQALGQGPQFIFQYYEEEERQRGNFPDRFSGHQFPNYSSELNVNALLLGDSALYLCASSFGRQGSYEQYFGPGTRLTVT.

This sequence joins TRBV7-2 and TRBJ2-5, with 12 bases that match TRBD1. With V trimmed by 5 bases and J by 5 bases, 3 bases remained unmatched. Germline V CDR1 and CDR2: SGHTA, FQGNSA. The CDR3 totals 14 residues. CDR3: CASSQGQGAETQYF. The CDR3 DNA follows: TGTGCCAGCAGCCAGGGACAGGGGGCCGAGACCCAGTACTTC.

The chain carries TRBV18 and TRBJ1-1; 7 positions match TRBD1. The CDR3 is 13 amino acids. CDR1 and CDR2 (germline): KGHSH, LQKENI. V lost 6 bases and J lost 4; bases outside the gene matches: 5. Here the CDR3 reads CASSYQGGTEAFF. CDR3 nucleotides: TGTGCCAGCTCTTATCAGGGGGGCACTGAAGCTTTCTTT.

The gene calls are TRBV9 and TRBJ1-5; TRBD1 matches at 7 bases. Germline V gene lookup returns CDR1 SGDLS and CDR2 YYNGEE. V dropped 4 bases and J dropped 1; count of bases not matched to a gene: 5. The CDR3 is 15 residues long. The DNA of the CDR3 is TGTGCCAGCAGCCCACAGGGGTACAGCAATCAGCCCCAGCATTTT. This translates into CASSPQGYSNQPQHF.

The rearrangement links TRBV7-6 to TRBJ2-5, with TRBD2 matching 7 bases. This CDR3 is 14 amino acids long. Germline trimming cut 1 base from V and 4 bases from J; bases unmatched to any gene: 3. Germline V CDR1 and CDR2: SGHVS, FNYEAQ. CDR3 bases: TGTGCCAGCAGCTTAGGGACTAGTCGAGAGACCCAGTACTTC. Amino acid sequence: CASSLGTSRETQYF. Full variable domain (outside the CDR3, taken from reference TRBV7-6 and TRBJ2-5): GAGVSQSPRYKVTKRGQDVALRCDPISGHVSLYWYRQALGQGPEFLTYFNYEAQQDKSGLPNDRFSAERPEGSISTLTIQRTEQRDSAMYRCASSLGTSRETQYFGPGTRLLVL.

The chain combines TRBV5-1 with TRBJ1-5; no clear D gene. V lost 0 bases, J lost 5 bases, and 6 bases lay in between. The germline V gene has CDR1 SGHRS and CDR2 YFSETQ. The CDR3 consists of 13 residues. This CDR3 is CASSLEVDQPQHF. In nucleotides, the CDR3 is TGCGCCAGCAGCTTGGAGGTGGATCAGCCCCAGCATTTT.

This chain links TRBV6-5 with TRBJ2-5, with unresolved D. V was clipped by 0 bases and J by 1 base, with 6 bases between them. Germline CDR1 MNHEY, CDR2 SVGAGI. This CDR3 has 14 amino acids. The DNA for the CDR3 is TGTGCCAGCAGTTACTCCCCGATCCAAGAGACCCAGTACTTC. Its translation is CASSYSPIQETQYF.

This clone has a handful of counts. J is TRBJ2-6 and V is TRBV6-1; D is perhaps TRBD1 (6 bases). This CDR3 is built from 16 residues. Germline CDR1 and CDR2: MNHNS and SASEGT. The germline V and J ends were trimmed by 4 bases and 1 base, with 11 bases remaining between them. In DNA form, the CDR3 reads TGTGCCAGCAGTGGCCAAACAGGGTCTGGGGCCAACGTCCTGACTTTC. Translation gives CASSGQTGSGANVLTF.